This T cell receptor beta chain derives from a study of T-cell reconstitution after alpha-beta-depleted transplantation in children. General study findings and limits: At one year after transplant, newly produced T cells mostly accounted for T-cell counts and diversity. Alpha-beta T cells about two months after transplant reportedly derived from several hundred expanded graft clones.

This CDR3 is 14 amino acids long. The germline V and J ends were trimmed by 6 bases and 8 bases, with 17 bases remaining between them. Germline values: CDR1 DFQATT, CDR2 SNEGSKA (reference sequence). A library of TCRbeta sequences, prepared with unique molecular identifiers, was generated. TCRdb independently ran MiXCR on the PCR reads; one entry per CDR3 protein. The data hold about a million distinct CDR3 sequences, with around 30% observed a single time. Regarding this clonotype: What it binds is not known.

The sequence came from a boy in the first two years of life who had a stem cell transplant for SCID, so the T cells may come from the graft donor. Sequencing used PBMCs, mostly from graft donor cells, obtained 360 days after TCRalphabeta/CD19-depleted stem cell transplant. The V call is TRBV20-1, the J call TRBJ2-6; D possibly uses TRBD1 or TRBD2 (5 bases each). The CDR3 reads CSAPGAGNTNVLTF. The CDR3 coding sequence is TGCAGTGCCCCCGGGGCAGGGAATACCAACGTCCTGACTTTC.